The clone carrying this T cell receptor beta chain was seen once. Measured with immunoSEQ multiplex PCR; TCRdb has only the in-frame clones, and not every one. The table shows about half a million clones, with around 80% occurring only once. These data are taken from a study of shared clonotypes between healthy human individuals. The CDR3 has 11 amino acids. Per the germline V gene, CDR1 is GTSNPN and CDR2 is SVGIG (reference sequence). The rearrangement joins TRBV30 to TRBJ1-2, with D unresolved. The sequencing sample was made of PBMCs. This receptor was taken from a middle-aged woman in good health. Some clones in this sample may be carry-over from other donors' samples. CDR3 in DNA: TGTTTGTCAGCCAGAAGAGATGGCTACACCTTC. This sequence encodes CLSARRDGYTF. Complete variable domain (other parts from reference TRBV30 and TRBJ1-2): SQTIHQWPATLVQPVGSPLSLECTVEGTSNPNLYWYRQAAGRGLQLLFYSVGIGQISSEVPQNLSASRPQDRQFILSSKKLLLSDSGFYLCLSARRDGYTFGSGTRLTVV.